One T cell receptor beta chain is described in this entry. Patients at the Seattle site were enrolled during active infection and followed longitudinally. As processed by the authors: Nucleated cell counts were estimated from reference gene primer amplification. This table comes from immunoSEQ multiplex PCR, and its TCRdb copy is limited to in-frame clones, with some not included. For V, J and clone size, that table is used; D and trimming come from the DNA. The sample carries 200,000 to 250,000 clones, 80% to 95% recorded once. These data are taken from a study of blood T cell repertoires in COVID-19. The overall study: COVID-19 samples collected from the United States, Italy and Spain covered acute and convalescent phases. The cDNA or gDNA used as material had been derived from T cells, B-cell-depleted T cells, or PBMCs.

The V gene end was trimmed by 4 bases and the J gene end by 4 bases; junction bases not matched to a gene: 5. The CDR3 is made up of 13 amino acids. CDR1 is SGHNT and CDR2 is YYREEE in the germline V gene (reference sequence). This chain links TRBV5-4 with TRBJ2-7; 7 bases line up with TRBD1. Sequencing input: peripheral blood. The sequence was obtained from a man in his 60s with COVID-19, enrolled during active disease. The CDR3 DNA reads TGTGCCAGCAGCCAAGGGACAGCGTACGAGCAGTACTTC. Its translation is CASSQGTAYEQYF.